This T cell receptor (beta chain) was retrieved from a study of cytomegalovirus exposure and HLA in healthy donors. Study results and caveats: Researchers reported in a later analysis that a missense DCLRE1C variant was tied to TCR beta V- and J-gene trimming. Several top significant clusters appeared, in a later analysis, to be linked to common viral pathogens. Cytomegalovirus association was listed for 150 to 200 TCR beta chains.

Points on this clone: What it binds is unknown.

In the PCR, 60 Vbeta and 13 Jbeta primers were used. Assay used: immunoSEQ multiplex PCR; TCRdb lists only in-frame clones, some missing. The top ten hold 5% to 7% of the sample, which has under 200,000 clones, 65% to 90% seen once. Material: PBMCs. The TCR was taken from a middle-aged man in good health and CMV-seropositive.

The chain's CDR3 is CASSADGQGNQPQHF. CDR3 DNA sequence: TGCGCCAGCAGCGCCGACGGACAGGGCAATCAGCCCCAGCATTTT. This chain uses TRBV5-1 with TRBJ1-5, with 7 bases fitting TRBD1. Unmatched junction bases numbered 6, after V lost 4 bases and J lost 2 bases. Germline V gene sequence: CDR1 SGHRS, CDR2 YFSETQ. The CDR3 loop spans 15 amino acids.